The 22 T cell receptor beta chains given below trace back to one sample, sequenced in a study of shared clonotypes between healthy human individuals. Produced via immunoSEQ multiplex PCR; TCRdb's table is partial and in-frame only. Here the sample spans about 1.1 million clones, approximately 77% being singletons. Sequenced input: memory CD4+ T cells from PBMCs. Indicated subset: CD45RA-negative fraction. Source of these receptors: a man aged 18 to 30 in good health. Some clones in this sample may be carry-over from other donors' samples.

This clone has a handful of counts. This chain connects TRBV5-6 to TRBJ2-1; 7 bases align to TRBD2. The CDR3 covers 16 residues. Germline CDR1 and CDR2: SGHDT and YYEEEE. V lost 4 bases and J lost 2; bases outside the gene matches: 9. CDR3 region: CASSQELGGAYNEQFF. In DNA form, the CDR3 reads TGTGCCAGCAGCCAAGAGCTGGGGGGGGCCTACAATGAGCAGTTCTTC.

The rearrangement joins TRBV25-1 to TRBJ2-7, with D possibly matching TRBD1 (6 bases). Deletions cut 2 bases from V and 0 bases from J, with 14 bases between. The CDR3 extends over 16 amino acids. CDR1 and CDR2 (germline): MGHDK, SYGVNS. CDR3 bases: TGTGCCAGCAGTGAAGGGGCAGGGGTCCGCTCCTACGAGCAGTACTTC. It codes for CASSEGAGVRSYEQYF.

The chain carries TRBV5-6 and TRBJ2-1, with D uncertain. CDR3 length: 12 amino acids. Germline loops: CDR1 SGHDT, CDR2 YYEEEE. Deletions cut 5 bases from V and 6 bases from J, with 9 bases between. CDR3 sequence reads: CASSPKGNEQFF. The DNA of the CDR3 is TGTGCCAGCAGTCCCAAGGGCAATGAGCAGTTCTTC.

This clone was recorded a few times. V and J are TRBV5-1 and TRBJ1-1; 7 bases are shared with TRBD1. This CDR3 comprises 14 residues. The germline V gene has CDR1 SGHRS and CDR2 YFSETQ. V trimming: 3 bases; J trimming: 4 bases; junction bases outside the gene matches: 6. This CDR3 is CASSSQGVGTEAFF. CDR3 nucleotide sequence: TGCGCCAGCAGCTCCCAGGGGGTAGGCACTGAAGCTTTCTTT. The variable domain in full, completed from reference TRBV5-1 and TRBJ1-1, reads KAGVTQTPRYLIKTRGQQVTLSCSPISGHRSVSWYQQTPGQGLQFLFEYFSETQRNKGNFPGRFSGRQFSNSRSEMNVSTLELGDSALYLCASSSQGVGTEAFFGQGTRLTVV.

The chain is built from TRBV5-1 and TRBJ1-2, with 7 bases lining up with TRBD1. CDR1 SGHRS and CDR2 YFSETQ come from the germline V gene. There are 14 residues in the CDR3. V lost 4 bases to trimming and J lost 5 bases; unmatched junction nucleotides: 8. The CDR3 DNA is TGCGCCAGCAGCCAACGGGACAGTCAGTATGGCTACACCTTC. Its protein product is CASSQRDSQYGYTF.

The J gene is TRBJ2-6, the V gene TRBV5-1, with D hard to call. The germline V and J ends were trimmed by 3 bases and 2 bases, with 6 bases remaining between them. CDR1 and CDR2 (germline): SGHRS, YFSETQ. The CDR3 is 14 residues long. This CDR3 reads CASSSTTGANVLTF. In nucleotides, the CDR3 is TGCGCCAGCAGCTCGACAACTGGGGCCAACGTCCTGACTTTC.

The chain has TRBV30 and TRBJ1-6; possibly TRBD1 for D (6 bases). CDR1 is GTSNPN, CDR2 SVGIG, per germline (reference sequence). This CDR3 has 15 residues. The V end lost 1 base, the J end lost 10 bases, and 17 bases lay between the germline ends. This CDR3 reads CAWSAGAPKGSPLHF. CDR3 DNA sequence: TGTGCCTGGAGTGCGGGGGCCCCGAAGGGGTCACCCCTCCACTTT.

The chain joins TRBV27 to TRBJ1-2, with 8 positions matching TRBD1. J gave up 7 bases and V 3 bases, and 4 bases lay outside the gene matches. From germline, CDR1 is MNHEY and CDR2 SMNVEV (reference sequence). The CDR3 is 13 residues long. DNA for the CDR3: TGTGCCAGCAGTTTCTATGACAGGGGTGGCTACACCTTC. Translation: CASSFYDRGGYTF.

This chain connects TRBV30 to TRBJ2-7, with D perhaps TRBD1 (5 bases). V dropped 4 bases and J dropped 5 bases, with 15 bases sitting between them. CDR1 is GTSNPN and CDR2 is SVGIG in the germline V gene (reference sequence). This CDR3 has 13 residues. The CDR3 region has the DNA TGTGCCTGGACAGGGCAGACGTACCACGAGCAGTACTTC. It encodes CAWTGQTYHEQYF.

The genes are TRBV7-8 and TRBJ2-3, with TRBD1 matching over 8 bases. Unmatched junction bases numbered 3, after V lost 3 bases and J lost 4 bases. In germline, CDR1 is SGHVS, CDR2 FQNEAQ. The CDR3 consists of 14 residues. In DNA form, the CDR3 reads TGTGCCAGCAGCTTGCTACAGGGGGCAGATACGCAGTATTTT. The encoded protein is CASSLLQGADTQYF. The variable domain in full, completed from reference TRBV7-8 and TRBJ2-3, reads GAGVSQSPRYKVAKRGQDVALRCDPISGHVSLFWYQQALGQGPEFLTYFQNEAQLDKSGLPSDRFFAERPEGSVSTLKIQRTQQEDSAVYLCASSLLQGADTQYFGPGTRLTVL.

The CDR3 nucleotides read TGCGCCAGCAGCTTGGGTGCGGGGTACAATGAGCAGTTCTTC. This encodes CASSLGAGYNEQFF. V usage is TRBV5-1 and J usage is TRBJ2-1; weak D call: TRBD2 (6 bases). CDR1 is SGHRS, CDR2 YFSETQ, per germline. The CDR3 totals 14 residues. Trimming removed 0 bases from V and 4 bases from J, with 8 bases in between.

The sample holds one count of this clone. The chain joins TRBV9 to TRBJ2-3; D unclear. V was cut by 2 bases and J by 2 bases, with 6 bases left in between. Germline V gene lookup returns CDR1 SGDLS and CDR2 YYNGEE. There are 13 residues in the CDR3. CDR3 in amino acids: CASSVDFTDTQYF. CDR3 nucleotide sequence: TGTGCCAGCAGCGTCGACTTCACAGATACGCAGTATTTT.

The chain carries TRBV7-2 and TRBJ2-2; the match to TRBD2 covers 9 bases. This CDR3 has 16 residues. Germline V CDR1 and CDR2: SGHTA, FQGNSA. The V segment lost 1 base and the J segment 5 bases; nucleotides outside the gene matches: 5. In nucleotides, the CDR3 is TGTGCCAGCAGCTTAGTCGGGACTAGCAGGACCGGGGAGCTGTTTTTT. Translated: CASSLVGTSRTGELFF. Variable domain in full (rest from reference TRBV7-2 and TRBJ2-2): GAGVSQSPSNKVTEKGKDVELRCDPISGHTALYWYRQSLGQGLEFLIYFQGNSAPDKSGLPSDRFSAERTGGSVSTLTIQRTQQEDSAVYLCASSLVGTSRTGELFFGEGSRLTVL.

The rearrangement joins TRBV11-2 to TRBJ2-7; D is unclear. V lost 0 bases and J 0 bases, leaving 9 bases between the germline ends. Germline CDR1 SGHAT, CDR2 FQNNGV. The CDR3 has 15 residues. The CDR3 coding sequence is TGTGCCAGCAGCTTAGATCTTACCCCCTCCTACGAGCAGTACTTC. It specifies CASSLDLTPSYEQYF.

This clone was found a few times. The chain joins TRBV7-3 to TRBJ1-2, with D perhaps matching TRBD1 (5 bases). V lost 5 bases and J 1 base, leaving 11 bases between the germline ends. CDR3 length: 14 residues. Germline CDR1 is SGHTA and CDR2 is FQGTGA. CDR3 bases: TGTGCCAGCAGCCCAATGGGGGTTAACTATGGCTACACCTTC. Its protein is CASSPMGVNYGYTF.

Here the CDR3 reads CASTPLGSSTDTQYF. For the CDR3, the DNA is TGTGCCAGCACACCATTGGGCAGTAGCACAGATACGCAGTATTTT. This chain joins TRBV7-3 and TRBJ2-3; D remains ambiguous. CDR1 and CDR2 (germline): SGHTA, FQGTGA. This CDR3 comprises 15 residues. The V and J ends lost 7 bases and 0 bases respectively, with 14 bases between them.

In this sample, this clone turned up once. This chain joins TRBV5-4 and TRBJ2-7; D is unclear. The CDR3 covers 14 residues. Germline V CDR1 and CDR2: SGHNT, YYREEE (reference sequence). V gave up 4 bases and J gave up 3 bases, with 14 bases separating them. CDR3 amino acids: CASSQAGQNYEQYF. The CDR3 bases are TGTGCCAGCAGCCAAGCCGGGCAAAACTACGAGCAGTACTTC.

The CDR3 loop is CASSQSGAVSGNTIYF. The CDR3 bases are TGTGCCAGCTCCCAGTCAGGGGCCGTCTCTGGAAACACCATATATTTT. The chain combines TRBV18 with TRBJ1-3; tentative D call: TRBD1 (6 bases). CDR3 size: 16 residues. Germline-derived CDR1 and CDR2 are KGHSH and LQKENI. The germline V and J ends were trimmed by 6 bases and 0 bases, with 15 bases remaining between them.

V gene TRBV6-1 combines with J gene TRBJ1-2; D gene uncertain. There are 14 residues in the CDR3. V lost 4 bases to trimming and J lost 0 bases, with 9 bases between them. CDR1 is MNHNS and CDR2 is SASEGT in the germline V gene. The CDR3 reads CASSVVQANYGYTF. CDR3 nucleotides: TGTGCCAGCAGTGTGGTGCAAGCTAACTATGGCTACACCTTC.

V gene TRBV6-1 combines with J gene TRBJ2-7; perhaps TRBD1 as D (5 bases). The CDR3 sequence is 15 residues long. Germline CDR1 is MNHNS and CDR2 is SASEGT. Trimming took 1 base from V and 6 from J, leaving 16 bases between them. CDR3 in amino acids: CASSEVGSDRREQYF. The CDR3 DNA follows: TGTGCCAGCAGTGAAGTCGGTTCCGACAGACGCGAGCAGTACTTC.

The CDR3 loop reads CASSDSKEVNEQYF. In DNA form, the CDR3 reads TGTGCCAGCAGCGACAGCAAGGAGGTCAACGAGCAGTACTTC. This chain links TRBV21-1 with TRBJ2-7. TRBV21-1 is termed a pseudogene. This CDR3 spans 14 amino acids.

CDR3 residues: CASSPHLNTEAFF. The CDR3 nucleotides are TGTGCCAGCAGCCCGCACCTCAACACTGAAGCTTTCTTT. The genes are TRBV11-2 and TRBJ1-1; D unresolved. The CDR3 is 13 amino acids. V lost 5 bases, J lost 2 bases, and 9 bases lay in between. In germline, CDR1 is SGHAT, CDR2 FQNNGV.